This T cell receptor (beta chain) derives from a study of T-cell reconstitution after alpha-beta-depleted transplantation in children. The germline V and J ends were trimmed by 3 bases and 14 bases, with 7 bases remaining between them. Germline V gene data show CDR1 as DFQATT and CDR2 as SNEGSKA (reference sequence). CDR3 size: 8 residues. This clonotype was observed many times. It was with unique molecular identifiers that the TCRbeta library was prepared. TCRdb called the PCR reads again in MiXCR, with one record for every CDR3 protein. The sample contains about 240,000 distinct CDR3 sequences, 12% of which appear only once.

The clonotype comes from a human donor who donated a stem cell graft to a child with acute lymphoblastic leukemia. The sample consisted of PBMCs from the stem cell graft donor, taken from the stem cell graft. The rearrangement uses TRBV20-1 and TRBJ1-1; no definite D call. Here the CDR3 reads CSASPSFF. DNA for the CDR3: TGCAGTGCTAGCCCTAGCTTCTTT.